These 11 T cell receptor beta chains were sequenced from one sample in a study of blood T cell repertoires in COVID-19. Clones were sequenced by immunoSEQ multiplex PCR, and TCRdb holds only the in-frame ones, with some missing. The profile covers approximately 220,000 clones, with about nine tenths appearing a single time and 2.6% taken by the ten largest. The specimen was PBMCs or T cells enriched from blood (not recorded which). The receptor set was obtained from a woman in her twenties or thirties with acute COVID-19.

The V gene is TRBV27, the J gene TRBJ1-1; unclear D gene. The CDR3 is made up of 13 amino acids. Looked up from germline, CDR1 is MNHEY and CDR2 is SMNVEV (reference sequence). V was clipped by 5 bases and J by 5 bases, with 12 bases between them. The CDR3 bases are TGTGCCAGCAGTCTCGGAGTTAGAACTGAAGCTTTCTTT. It is translated as CASSLGVRTEAFF.

The gene calls are TRBV19 and TRBJ1-2, with 8 nucleotides matching TRBD1. Germline assignment: CDR1 LNHDA and CDR2 SQIVND (reference sequence). Trimming took 7 bases from V and 0 from J; bases not matched to a gene: 4. The CDR3 spans 14 residues. The CDR3: CASIDRGTNYGYTF. The DNA for the CDR3 is TGTGCCAGTATCGACAGGGGAACTAACTATGGCTACACCTTC. Drawing the rest from reference TRBV19 and TRBJ1-2, the complete variable domain is DGGITQSPKYLFRKEGQNVTLSCEQNLNHDAMYWYRQDPGQGLRLIYYSQIVNDFQKGDIAEGYSVSREKKESFPLTVTSAQKNPTAFYLCASIDRGTNYGYTFGSGTRLTVV.

The V gene is TRBV18, the J gene TRBJ2-7; TRBD1 aligns across 7 bases. V shed 1 base, J shed 2 bases, and the junction held 5 bases outside the gene matches. Germline assignment: CDR1 KGHSH and CDR2 LQKENI. CDR3 length: 15 amino acids. Here the CDR3 DNA reads TGTGCCAGCTCACCACGCCAGGGGGACCCCTACGAGCAGTACTTC. This sequence encodes CASSPRQGDPYEQYF. Complete variable domain (other parts from reference TRBV18 and TRBJ2-7): NAGVMQNPRHLVRRRGQEARLRCSPMKGHSHVYWYRQLPEEGLKFMVYLQKENIIDESGMPKERFSAEFPKEGPSILRIQQVVRGDSAAYFCASSPRQGDPYEQYFGPGTRLTVT.

The chain couples TRBV5-8 to TRBJ1-5; D perhaps matches TRBD1 (5 bases). Germline V gives CDR1 SGHTS, CDR2 YDEGEE. V shed 8 bases and J shed 3 bases, with 12 bases lying between them. The CDR3 sequence is 13 residues long. This CDR3 is CASTTASNQPQHF. CDR3 in DNA: TGTGCCAGTACGACAGCTTCCAATCAGCCCCAGCATTTT.

The chain recombines TRBV13 with TRBJ2-7, with a tentative D call TRBD1 (6 bases). The CDR3 runs 15 residues. Germline V gives CDR1 PRHDT, CDR2 FYEKMQ (reference sequence). V lost 5 bases to trimming and J lost 2 bases, with 16 bases between them. CDR3 DNA sequence: TGTGCCAGCAGCAGCCGGGACACCAACCCCTACGAGCAGTACTTC. It is translated as CASSSRDTNPYEQYF.

This chain links TRBV11-2 with TRBJ2-5, with 9 bases that match TRBD2. Trimming took 4 bases from V and 4 from J; bases not matched to a gene: 7. This CDR3 is 15 amino acids long. In germline, CDR1 is SGHAT, CDR2 FQNNGV. Written as DNA, the CDR3 is TGTGCCAGCAGCTCGGTCGTACTAGCGGGAGAGACCCAGTACTTC. Amino acids: CASSSVVLAGETQYF.

The chain has TRBV5-5 and TRBJ2-7; D perhaps matches TRBD1 (5 bases). The germline CDR1 and CDR2 sequences are SGHKS and YYEKEE (reference sequence). Between the trimmed V and J ends, which lost 4 bases and 3 bases, there was a span of 20 bases. The CDR3 totals 16 residues. CDR3 sequence (DNA): TGTGCCAGCAGCCCCTCGCCCTTTGACAGCTACTACGAGCAGTACTTC. It encodes CASSPSPFDSYYEQYF. Using reference TRBV5-5 and TRBJ2-7 for the parts outside the CDR3, the full variable domain is DAGVTQSPTHLIKTRGQQVTLRCSPISGHKSVSWYQQVLGQGPQFIFQYYEKEERGRGNFPDRFSARQFPNYSSELNVNALLLGDSALYLCASSPSPFDSYYEQYFGPGTRLTVT.

The chain employs TRBV6-5 and TRBJ2-7; possibly TRBD2 for D (5 bases). Germline V CDR1 and CDR2: MNHEY, SVGAGI. Trimming shortened V by 0 bases and J by 5 bases, and 14 bases separated the two germline ends. This CDR3 is built from 15 residues. CDR3 in amino acids: CASSYSGGYGNEQYF. The CDR3 DNA reads TGTGCCAGCAGTTACTCGGGTGGGTACGGGAACGAGCAGTACTTC.

The V gene is TRBV15, the J gene TRBJ2-5; D call uncertain. The germline gives CDR1 LNHNV, CDR2 YYDKDF (reference sequence). The CDR3 totals 12 residues. The V and J ends lost 0 bases and 3 bases respectively, with 2 bases between them. The CDR3 loop reads CATSRDKETQYF. The CDR3 region has the DNA TGTGCCACCAGCAGAGATAAAGAGACCCAGTACTTC.

The chain joins TRBV5-1 to TRBJ1-2, with D unclear. Germline V gives CDR1 SGHRS, CDR2 YFSETQ. CDR3 size: 15 residues. The ends were cut back, 0 bases at V and 4 bases at J, with 13 bases in the middle. CDR3 in amino acids: CASSLEFAGAYGYTF. The CDR3 bases are TGCGCCAGCAGCTTGGAATTCGCAGGTGCCTATGGCTACACCTTC.

V and J are TRBV4-2 and TRBJ1-2, with D possibly TRBD1 on 6 matching bases. The CDR3 length is 15 residues. CDR1 is LGHNA, CDR2 YNFKEQ, per germline. Trimming stripped 0 bases from V and 8 bases from J, with 16 bases between. CDR3 in amino acids: CASSQEGGGAGGYTF. The CDR3 DNA sequence: TGTGCCAGCAGCCAAGAAGGGGGAGGGGCGGGCGGCTACACCTTC.